The 31 T cell receptor beta chains listed next were all sequenced from one sample in a study of cytomegalovirus exposure and HLA in healthy donors. The PCR used 60 Vbeta and 13 Jbeta primers. The table came from immunoSEQ multiplex PCR; TCRdb's copy has only in-frame clones and leaves some out. Of 150,000 to 200,000 clones listed, around 83% were seen once; the top ten hold 4.1%. Source material: PBMCs. These receptors were obtained from a man aged 50 to 59 in good health and CMV-seropositive.

J is TRBJ2-1 and V is TRBV9; D may be TRBD2 (6 bases). Trimming left V 0 bases short and J 4 bases short, with 14 bases between. The germline gives CDR1 SGDLS, CDR2 YYNGEE. The CDR3 has 16 residues. This CDR3 is CASSVAASAVYNEQFF. The CDR3 DNA sequence: TGTGCCAGCAGCGTAGCGGCTAGCGCCGTGTACAATGAGCAGTTCTTC.

This chain connects TRBV10-3 to TRBJ1-1; 9 bases align to TRBD1. V shed 3 bases and J 5 bases; nucleotides not matched to a gene: 4. The CDR3 has 14 amino acids. Germline-derived CDR1 and CDR2 are ENHRY and SYGVKD. CDR3 DNA sequence: TGTGCCATCAGTGATCCCGACAGGGGGACTGAAGCTTTCTTT. Its protein is CAISDPDRGTEAFF.

The rearrangement uses TRBV2 and TRBJ2-1; 12 bases are shared with TRBD2. V lost 8 bases, J lost 9 bases, and 14 bases stayed unmatched. Germline V gives CDR1 SNHLY, CDR2 FYNNEI. The CDR3 length is 16 residues. The CDR3 DNA follows: TGTGCCAGCGAGCTAGGGCTAGCGGGGGGGATAGGTGAGCAGTTCTTC. Protein product: CASELGLAGGIGEQFF.

The chain is built from TRBV9 and TRBJ2-2, with 9 bases lining up with TRBD1. The CDR3 totals 18 residues. CDR1 is SGDLS, CDR2 YYNGEE, per germline. V gave up 0 bases and J gave up 7 bases; unmatched junction bases: 13. CDR3 coding DNA: TGTGCCAGCAGCGTAGGAGTTCCGGGACAGGGTACCGTCGGGGAGCTGTTTTTT. It is translated as CASSVGVPGQGTVGELFF.

The chain joins TRBV7-6 to TRBJ2-1; TRBD2 aligns across 8 bases. With V trimmed by 5 bases and J by 1 base, 7 bases remained unmatched. Germline loops: CDR1 SGHVS, CDR2 FNYEAQ. The CDR3 loop spans 16 amino acids. This CDR3 reads CASSPMGGRSYNEQFF. The CDR3 coding sequence is TGTGCCAGCAGCCCGATGGGCGGGAGGTCCTACAATGAGCAGTTCTTC.

V gene TRBV28 combines with J gene TRBJ1-1; D is unresolved. V lost 5 bases to trimming and J lost 11 bases, with 21 bases between them. Germline V gives CDR1 MDHEN, CDR2 SYDVKM. The CDR3 spans 14 residues. CDR3 bases: TGTGCCAGCAGTCCAATCCCTAATCGTTCACGGGCTTTCTTT. Translating it yields CASSPIPNRSRAFF.

V gene TRBV7-9 combines with J gene TRBJ1-1; weak D call: TRBD1 (6 bases). V gave up 5 bases and J gave up 0 bases, with 10 bases separating them. The CDR3 extends over 14 amino acids. Germline CDR1 SEHNR, CDR2 FQNEAQ (reference sequence). The chain's CDR3 is CASSRDILNTEAFF. As DNA, the CDR3 is TGTGCCAGCAGCCGGGACATCTTGAACACTGAAGCTTTCTTT.

CDR3 bases: TGTGCCATCAGGGGGCGCCCCGACACCGGGGAGCTGTTTTTT. Translating it yields CAIRGRPDTGELFF. The chain recombines TRBV10-3 with TRBJ2-2, with a possible D match to TRBD1 (5 bases). The germline gives CDR1 ENHRY, CDR2 SYGVKD. Trimming removed 6 bases from V and 3 bases from J, with 11 bases in between. The CDR3 contains 14 residues.

This clone has just a few counts. The CDR3 nucleotides are TGTGCCAGTAGTGTAGGGACAGAGAAACTGCGACCCTACGAGCAGTACTTC. This encodes CASSVGTEKLRPYEQYF. The chain combines TRBV19 with TRBJ2-7, with TRBD1 identical over 7 bases. The CDR3 contains 17 residues. With V trimmed by 5 bases and J by 2 bases, 15 bases remained unmatched. Germline V gene sequence: CDR1 LNHDA, CDR2 SQIVND (reference sequence).

CDR3 sequence reads: CASSPWTGEDEKLFF. The CDR3 region has the DNA TGTGCCAGCAGCCCCTGGACAGGGGAAGATGAAAAACTGTTTTTT. The chain has TRBV7-2 and TRBJ1-4, with 9 bases that match TRBD1. The J segment lost 6 bases and the V segment lost 5 bases, leaving 7 bases of the junction unmatched. CDR1 and CDR2 from the germline V gene are SGHTA and FQGNSA. The CDR3 loop spans 15 amino acids.

The rearrangement links TRBV5-1 to TRBJ1-2; 9 bases are a match to TRBD1. Trimming removed 3 bases from V and 4 bases from J; junction bases left unmatched: 7. The germline V gene encodes CDR1 SGHRS and CDR2 YFSETQ. CDR3 length: 15 amino acids. The CDR3 loop is CASSSTGGAVYGYTF. In DNA, the CDR3 is TGCGCCAGCAGCTCTACAGGGGGCGCCGTCTATGGCTACACCTTC.

The chain couples TRBV27 to TRBJ1-5; 7 bases are a match to TRBD1. The V gene's germline CDR1 is MNHEY and CDR2 SMNVEV (reference sequence). The length of the CDR3 is 15 residues. V shed 6 bases and J 2 bases; nucleotides not matched to a gene: 7. The CDR3 is CASRGEGGGNQPQHF. As DNA, the CDR3 is TGTGCCAGCAGAGGCGAAGGGGGCGGCAATCAGCCCCAGCATTTT.

The chain recombines TRBV7-9 with TRBJ1-1, with TRBD1 as a possible D gene (5 bases). V lost 2 bases and J lost 3, with 7 bases in between. The germline gives CDR1 SEHNR, CDR2 FQNEAQ (reference sequence). The CDR3 has 13 residues. The CDR3 reads CASSLLGDTEAFF. CDR3 nucleotide sequence: TGTGCCAGCAGCTTATTAGGGGACACTGAAGCTTTCTTT.

V is TRBV5-6 and J is TRBJ2-1, with unresolved D. Deletions cut 0 bases from V and 2 bases from J, with 6 bases between. There are 14 residues in the CDR3. The germline V gene has CDR1 SGHDT and CDR2 YYEEEE. The chain's CDR3 is CASSLGSTYNEQFF. DNA for the CDR3: TGTGCCAGCAGCTTGGGATCTACCTACAATGAGCAGTTCTTC.

This clone turned up a few times. The chain carries TRBV19 and TRBJ2-7, with D possibly TRBD2 on 6 matching bases. The germline CDR1 and CDR2 sequences are LNHDA and SQIVND (reference sequence). V shed 4 bases and J shed 5 bases, with 21 bases lying between them. This CDR3 is built from 16 residues. This CDR3 reads CASSKGTVFGGNEQYF. In nucleotides, the CDR3 is TGTGCCAGTAGTAAAGGGACGGTTTTCGGGGGAAACGAGCAGTACTTC.

A few counts support this clone. The chain employs TRBV7-9 and TRBJ2-2; 10 bases are shared with TRBD1. V was clipped by 5 bases and J by 3 bases; unmatched bases: 6. The CDR3 length is 16 residues. Germline values: CDR1 SEHNR, CDR2 FQNEAQ (reference sequence). The CDR3 loop reads CASSAFGTGDTGELFF. The CDR3 nucleotides read TGTGCCAGCAGCGCATTCGGGACAGGGGACACCGGGGAGCTGTTTTTT.

The gene calls are TRBV29-1 and TRBJ2-7; D possibly corresponds to TRBD1 (5 bases). Germline V lookup: CDR1 SQVTM, CDR2 ANQGSEA. The CDR3 sequence is 12 residues long. V lost 4 bases, J lost 2 bases, and 9 bases lay in between. CDR3 in amino acids: CSVGGQPYEQYF. The CDR3 DNA reads as TGCAGCGTTGGTGGACAACCCTACGAGCAGTACTTC.

This clone was found a few times. V usage is TRBV2 and J usage is TRBJ2-1, with 11 positions matching TRBD2. Trimming removed 6 bases from V and 6 bases from J; junction bases left unmatched: 7. Per germline, CDR1 SNHLY and CDR2 FYNNEI. The CDR3 has 15 residues. This CDR3 is CASSELAGVPNEQFF. The CDR3 DNA reads TGTGCCAGCAGCGAACTAGCGGGAGTACCCAATGAGCAGTTCTTC.

This chain connects TRBV5-1 to TRBJ2-2; a weak D match, TRBD1 (6 bases). The CDR3 is 16 residues long. The V and J ends lost 0 bases and 5 bases respectively, with 14 bases between them. Germline V CDR1 and CDR2: SGHRS, YFSETQ. Written as DNA, the CDR3 is TGCGCCAGCAGCTTGGGGACAGCTCCGAGTACCGGGGAGCTGTTTTTT. It yields the protein CASSLGTAPSTGELFF.

This rearrangement joins TRBV5-6 to TRBJ2-4, with D possibly TRBD1 on 5 matching bases. V was clipped by 4 bases and J by 0 bases, with 11 bases between them. This CDR3 region has 15 residues. Germline assignment: CDR1 SGHDT and CDR2 YYEEEE. The CDR3 DNA reads as TGTGCCAGCAGCACCGACAGTTTAGCCAAAAACATTCAGTACTTC. Translation gives CASSTDSLAKNIQYF. Full variable domain (remainder filled in from reference TRBV5-6 and TRBJ2-4): DAGVTQSPTHLIKTRGQQVTLRCSPKSGHDTVSWYQQALGQGPQFIFQYYEEEERQRGNFPDRFSGHQFPNYSSELNVNALLLGDSALYLCASSTDSLAKNIQYFGAGTRLSVL.

V usage is TRBV5-4 and J usage is TRBJ2-1; the match to TRBD2 covers 14 bases. The ends lost 2 bases at V and 8 bases at J; junction bases unmatched: 3. The CDR3 sequence is 15 residues long. CDR1 is SGHNT and CDR2 is YYREEE in the germline V gene (reference sequence). The CDR3 region has the DNA TGTGCCAGCAGCTTCCCGACTAGCGGGAGGGATGAGCAGTTCTTC. Amino acid sequence: CASSFPTSGRDEQFF.

This clone was detected only a few times. This chain connects TRBV19 to TRBJ1-2, with 7 bases matching TRBD1. Germline lookup yields CDR1 LNHDA and CDR2 SQIVND (reference sequence). The CDR3 runs 13 residues. The trim removed 4 bases at V and 2 bases at J, leaving 1 base unmatched. In DNA, the CDR3 is TGTGCCAGTAGTACGGGACAGAACTATGGCTACACCTTC. It encodes CASSTGQNYGYTF.

The V call is TRBV6-6, the J call TRBJ2-2, with 11 positions matching TRBD1. V shed 6 bases, J shed 5 bases, and the junction held 8 bases outside the gene matches. Germline CDR1 is MNHNY and CDR2 is SVGAGI (reference sequence). The CDR3 sequence is 16 residues long. CDR3 amino acids: CASSYGTGGLTGELFF. CDR3 in DNA: TGTGCCAGCAGCTACGGGACAGGGGGTTTAACCGGGGAGCTGTTTTTT.

The V and J genes are TRBV15 and TRBJ2-7; D remains ambiguous. CDR1 and CDR2 from the germline V gene are LNHNV and YYDKDF (reference sequence). With 0 bases removed from V and 3 bases from J, the gap between germline ends came to 6 bases. The CDR3 is 13 residues long. CDR3 nucleotides: TGTGCCACCAGCAGAGATGTCAGCTACGAGCAGTACTTC. Protein: CATSRDVSYEQYF.

The chain is built from TRBV6-5 and TRBJ2-3, with 8 bases that match TRBD2. V lost 6 bases, J lost 4 bases, and 6 bases stayed unmatched. The germline CDR1 and CDR2 sequences are MNHEY and SVGAGI. The length of the CDR3 is 14 residues. The DNA of the CDR3 is TGTGCCAGCAGCTCTGGACTAGCTTCAGATACGCAGTATTTT. Its protein is CASSSGLASDTQYF.

The chain has TRBV4-1 and TRBJ2-7; 7 bases are shared with TRBD2. The CDR3 runs to 13 residues. Germline V gives CDR1 MGHRA, CDR2 YSYEKL. Germline trimming cut 5 bases from V and 3 bases from J; bases unmatched to any gene: 4. CDR3 nucleotide sequence: TGCGCCAGCAGCATGTCTAGCGGCTACGAGCAGTACTTC. Protein: CASSMSSGYEQYF.

The chain carries TRBV30 and TRBJ2-7; 7 bases fit TRBD1. Germline lookup yields CDR1 GTSNPN and CDR2 SVGIG (reference sequence). The CDR3 runs 17 residues. After removal of 4 bases from V and 2 bases from J, the junction contained 17 bases not matched to a gene. For the CDR3, the DNA is TGTGCCTGGAACCATCGAGAAGGGGGCGTGAGTCCCTACGAGCAGTACTTC. It encodes CAWNHREGGVSPYEQYF.

J is TRBJ2-5 and V is TRBV18; tentatively, D is TRBD1 (7 bases). The germline V gene encodes CDR1 KGHSH and CDR2 LQKENI. The V gene lost 2 bases and the J gene lost 3 bases, with 16 bases spanning the gap. There are 16 residues in the CDR3. CDR3 coding DNA: TGTGCCAGCTCACCATGGCAGGGGGGAACCAAAGAGACCCAGTACTTC. Translation gives CASSPWQGGTKETQYF. Drawing the rest from reference TRBV18 and TRBJ2-5, the complete variable domain is NAGVMQNPRHLVRRRGQEARLRCSPMKGHSHVYWYRQLPEEGLKFMVYLQKENIIDESGMPKERFSAEFPKEGPSILRIQQVVRGDSAAYFCASSPWQGGTKETQYFGPGTRLLVL.

The chain joins TRBV10-3 to TRBJ2-1, with 10 bases matching TRBD2. This CDR3 comprises 19 residues. Germline assignment: CDR1 ENHRY and CDR2 SYGVKD. The J segment lost 0 bases and the V segment lost 0 bases, leaving 8 bases of the junction unmatched. The chain's CDR3 is CAISESGGSGRSSYNEQFF. CDR3 DNA: TGTGCCATCAGTGAGTCGGGAGGTAGCGGGAGGAGCTCCTACAATGAGCAGTTCTTC.

The CDR3 DNA follows: TGCAGTGCTCCCGGGACTAGATTATCGTACTTC. Its protein is CSAPGTRLSYF. This sequence joins TRBV20-1 and TRBJ2-4; 8 bases match TRBD2. CDR1 is DFQATT and CDR2 is SNEGSKA in the germline V gene (reference sequence). This CDR3 is built from 11 residues. Unmatched junction bases numbered 9, after V lost 5 bases and J lost 15 bases.

V gene TRBV6-5 combines with J gene TRBJ2-5, with 7 bases aligning to TRBD1. The DNA matches TRBJ2-7 better at its end, which makes the J call doubtful. Germline V gene sequence: CDR1 MNHEY, CDR2 SVGAGI. This CDR3 is 13 amino acids long. CDR3 coding DNA: TGTGCCAGCAGTTTCGACAGGGATTACGAGCAGTACTTC. This translates into CASSFDRDYEQYF.